This passage covers 25 T cell receptor beta chains from one sample sequenced in a study of blood T cell repertoires in COVID-19 (dated by TCRdb to 2018 to 2020). The library was prepared using the immunoSEQ multiplex PCR assay. Entries here come from immuneACCESS through TCRdb and include only in-frame sequences with V and J called. Some clones fail to appear in such tables; in the studies checked, an unresolved V gene covers under half of the shortfall, and the cause of the remainder is unknown. This sample is represented by over 110,000 clones; 87% of them were singletons. The top ten hold roughly 10% of the sample. Sample: PBMCs or T cells enriched from blood (not recorded which). These receptors were taken from a man aged 55 to 70 who had recovered from COVID-19.

This clone was detected once. The chain combines TRBV6-5 with TRBJ2-4; 9 positions agree with TRBD1. With 6 bases clipped from V and 8 bases from J, the junction kept 8 bases outside the gene matches. Looked up from germline, CDR1 is MNHEY and CDR2 is SVGAGI. The CDR3 totals 14 residues. CDR3 sequence (DNA): TGTGCCAGCAGGGTACAGGGGGCGTTGGACATTCAGTACTTC. Translation: CASRVQGALDIQYF.

The gene calls are TRBV6-6 and TRBJ2-7, with D tentatively TRBD2 (6 bases). Germline V lookup: CDR1 MNHNY, CDR2 SVGAGI (reference sequence). The CDR3 totals 14 residues. Between the trimmed V and J ends, which lost 2 bases and 2 bases, there was a span of 10 bases. CDR3 DNA: TGTGCCAGCAGTTACAGCCCGGGAGCCTACGAGCAGTACTTC. Translated, it gives CASSYSPGAYEQYF.

The V and J genes are TRBV7-9 and TRBJ2-7; the match to TRBD1 covers 7 bases. The CDR3 has 15 amino acids. Germline CDR1 is SEHNR and CDR2 is FQNEAQ (reference sequence). The trim removed 2 bases at V and 2 bases at J, leaving 6 bases unmatched. The DNA for the CDR3 is TGTGCCAGCAGCTTACGGGACAGCAAAGCCTACGAGCAGTACTTC. Translated: CASSLRDSKAYEQYF.

The CDR3 loop reads CASTSGSGASSYEQYF. The CDR3 bases are TGTGCCAGCACCTCGGGTAGCGGGGCAAGCTCCTACGAGCAGTACTTC. The J gene is TRBJ2-7, the V gene TRBV28, with TRBD2 matching over 8 bases. Germline V gives CDR1 MDHEN, CDR2 SYDVKM. The junction had 11 bases not matched to a gene; V was cut back by 7 bases and J by 0 bases. The CDR3 contains 16 residues. Based on the CDR3 plus reference TRBV28 and TRBJ2-7, the full variable domain is DVKVTQSSRYLVKRTGEKVFLECVQDMDHENMFWYRQDPGLGLRLIYFSYDVKMKEKGDIPEGYSVSREKKERFSLILESASTNQTSMYLCASTSGSGASSYEQYFGPGTRLTVT.

The gene calls are TRBV5-5 and TRBJ1-3; no clear D. Deletions cut 4 bases from V and 0 bases from J, with 8 bases between. From germline, CDR1 is SGHKS and CDR2 YYEKEE (reference sequence). The CDR3 sequence is 14 residues long. Here the CDR3 DNA reads TGTGCCAGCAGCGCCACAAGCTCTGGAAACACCATATATTTT. This gives the protein CASSATSSGNTIYF. Looking up the rest from reference TRBV5-5 and TRBJ1-3 gives the full variable domain: DAGVTQSPTHLIKTRGQQVTLRCSPISGHKSVSWYQQVLGQGPQFIFQYYEKEERGRGNFPDRFSARQFPNYSSELNVNALLLGDSALYLCASSATSSGNTIYFGEGSWLTVV.

The V call is TRBV5-4, the J call TRBJ1-6, with D perhaps matching TRBD1 (6 bases). The CDR3 consists of 15 residues. The germline V gene encodes CDR1 SGHNT and CDR2 YYREEE (reference sequence). V shed 3 bases and J shed 7 bases, with 14 bases lying between them. CDR3 loop: CASSSAGVENSPLHF. The CDR3 DNA sequence: TGTGCCAGCAGCTCCGCAGGGGTGGAGAATTCACCCCTCCACTTT.

This chain uses TRBV28 with TRBJ1-2; D not resolved. Looked up from germline, CDR1 is MDHEN and CDR2 is SYDVKM. The CDR3 is 17 residues long. With 9 bases removed from V and 2 bases from J, the gap between germline ends came to 25 bases. The CDR3, as DNA: TGTGCCAGTTCCACCCTCTTTAGACAAACCTGGAACTATGGCTACACCTTC. This encodes CASSTLFRQTWNYGYTF.

The rearrangement joins TRBV18 to TRBJ2-1; 13 bases map to TRBD2. Germline V gives CDR1 KGHSH, CDR2 LQKENI. This CDR3 region has 18 residues. V lost 5 bases, J lost 5 bases, and 12 bases stayed unmatched. DNA of the CDR3: TGTGCCAGCTCATCAATCGGGACTAGCGGGACGACGCACAATGAGCAGTTCTTC. Its translation: CASSSIGTSGTTHNEQFF.

This clone was counted between two and nine times. DNA of the CDR3: TGTGCCAGCAGTTTGAGCCAAATGCCATACAATGAGCAGTTCTTC. Its translation is CASSLSQMPYNEQFF. The chain combines TRBV27 with TRBJ2-1; the D is unclear. Germline values: CDR1 MNHEY, CDR2 SMNVEV (reference sequence). Trimming took off 3 bases at V and 4 bases at J, with 13 bases between the two ends. The CDR3 runs 15 residues.

This clone is medium-sized within its sample. This chain links TRBV7-8 with TRBJ1-6, with D hard to call. V was clipped by 3 bases and J by 5 bases, with 8 bases between them. CDR1 is SGHVS and CDR2 is FQNEAQ in the germline V gene. This CDR3 comprises 14 residues. CDR3 protein: CASSFEQNNSPLHF. The CDR3 nucleotides read TGTGCCAGCAGCTTCGAACAGAATAATTCACCCCTCCACTTT.

J is TRBJ1-2 and V is TRBV6-5; unclear D gene. V lost 1 base and J 8 bases, leaving 11 bases between the germline ends. This CDR3 is built from 13 residues. Germline loops: CDR1 MNHEY, CDR2 SVGAGI. CDR3 region: CASSYLGPVGYTF. The CDR3 DNA follows: TGTGCCAGCAGTTACTTGGGCCCCGTGGGCTACACCTTC.

This chain links TRBV9 with TRBJ2-1, with 8 bases that match TRBD2. Germline V lookup: CDR1 SGDLS, CDR2 YYNGEE. Trimming removed 0 bases from V and 4 bases from J; junction bases left unmatched: 6. The CDR3 sequence is 16 residues long. The DNA for the CDR3 is TGTGCCAGCAGCGTAGGGCTTACTAGCGGTTACAATGAGCAGTTCTTC. It specifies CASSVGLTSGYNEQFF. The complete variable domain, with remaining parts taken from reference TRBV9 and TRBJ2-1, reads DSGVTQTPKHLITATGQRVTLRCSPRSGDLSVYWYQQSLDQGLQFLIQYYNGEERAKGNILERFSAQQFPDLHSELNLSSLELGDSALYFCASSVGLTSGYNEQFFGPGTRLTVL.

This clone has only a few counts. The genes are TRBV5-4 and TRBJ1-1; TRBD1 matches at 8 bases. The germline gives CDR1 SGHNT, CDR2 YYREEE (reference sequence). CDR3 size: 15 residues. J gave up 3 bases and V 4 bases, and 8 bases lay outside the gene matches. The chain's CDR3 is CASSIPRTGHTEAFF. In DNA, the CDR3 is TGTGCCAGCAGCATTCCTAGGACAGGGCACACTGAAGCTTTCTTT.

This sequence joins TRBV4-2 and TRBJ2-2, with D maybe TRBD1 (5 bases). V dropped 0 bases and J dropped 13 bases, with 12 bases sitting between them. CDR3 length: 13 residues. Germline CDR1 and CDR2: LGHNA and YNFKEQ. CDR3 amino acids: CASSQESQGALFF. In DNA form, the CDR3 reads TGTGCCAGCAGCCAAGAATCTCAGGGCGCGCTGTTTTTT.

The genes are TRBV5-1 and TRBJ2-3; 7 bases fit TRBD2. With V trimmed by 3 bases and J by 0 bases, 7 bases remained unmatched. The CDR3 runs to 16 residues. Germline loops: CDR1 SGHRS, CDR2 YFSETQ. The CDR3 DNA sequence: TGCGCCAGCAGCTCCGTCTTTAGCGGGAGCACAGATACGCAGTATTTT. This codes for CASSSVFSGSTDTQYF.

CDR3 region: CATSRGHGFDEQYF. DNA for the CDR3: TGTGCCACCAGCAGAGGGCACGGGTTCGACGAGCAGTACTTC. The chain couples TRBV15 to TRBJ2-7; unclear D gene. V dropped 1 base and J dropped 5 bases, with 12 bases sitting between them. In germline, CDR1 is LNHNV, CDR2 YYDKDF (reference sequence). The CDR3 extends over 14 amino acids. The whole variable domain, filled in from reference TRBV15 and TRBJ2-7, reads DAMVIQNPRYQVTQFGKPVTLSCSQTLNHNVMYWYQQKSSQAPKLLFHYYDKDFNNEADTPDNFQSRRPNTSFCFLDIRSPGLGDTAMYLCATSRGHGFDEQYFGPGTRLTVT.

V and J are TRBV29-1 and TRBJ1-1, with D tentatively TRBD1 (5 bases). Germline CDR1 and CDR2: SQVTM and ANQGSEA. CDR3 length equals 12 residues. The V gene lost 5 bases and the J gene lost 1 base, with 8 bases spanning the gap. In DNA, the CDR3 is TGCAGCGTTCTAACAGGGAACACTGAAGCTTTCTTT. This translates into CSVLTGNTEAFF.

This chain uses TRBV5-6 with TRBJ1-6, with 9 bases lining up with TRBD1. V shed 3 bases and J 5 bases; nucleotides not matched to a gene: 3. CDR1 SGHDT and CDR2 YYEEEE come from the germline V gene. This CDR3 region has 15 residues. CDR3 in DNA: TGTGCCAGCAGCTCGGGACAGGGCAATAATTCACCCCTCCACTTT. Translating gives CASSSGQGNNSPLHF.

V and J are TRBV28 and TRBJ2-1; a possible D gene is TRBD1 (5 bases). V shed 8 bases and J shed 4 bases, with 12 bases lying between them. The CDR3 contains 13 residues. Germline assignment: CDR1 MDHEN and CDR2 SYDVKM. The CDR3 DNA reads as TGTGCCAGCCGAAGGGGTCTTTACAATGAGCAGTTCTTC. Translation: CASRRGLYNEQFF.

The genes are TRBV7-9 and TRBJ1-2; 8 bases match TRBD1. V shed 7 bases, J shed 8 bases, and the junction held 12 bases outside the gene matches. The CDR3 runs to 14 residues. The germline CDR1 and CDR2 sequences are SEHNR and FQNEAQ (reference sequence). This CDR3 reads CASTRGQGADGYTF. The CDR3 DNA reads as TGTGCCAGCACCCGGGGGCAGGGGGCAGACGGCTACACCTTC.

The rearrangement uses TRBV18 and TRBJ1-2; TRBD1 agrees at 9 bases. The CDR3 length is 14 residues. CDR1 is KGHSH, CDR2 LQKENI, per germline. V was clipped by 6 bases and J by 2 bases; unmatched bases: 4. CDR3 coding DNA: TGTGCCAGCTCGCCGGACAGGGGAAACTATGGCTACACCTTC. This codes for CASSPDRGNYGYTF. The entire variable domain, with the rest obtained from reference TRBV18 and TRBJ1-2, is as follows: NAGVMQNPRHLVRRRGQEARLRCSPMKGHSHVYWYRQLPEEGLKFMVYLQKENIIDESGMPKERFSAEFPKEGPSILRIQQVVRGDSAAYFCASSPDRGNYGYTFGSGTRLTVV.

This clone was counted once. V and J are TRBV28 and TRBJ2-7; D is unresolved. The CDR3 has 15 residues. Between the trimmed V and J ends, which lost 2 bases and 2 bases, there was a span of 13 bases. Germline V gene lookup returns CDR1 MDHEN and CDR2 SYDVKM. The CDR3 nucleotides read TGTGCCAGCAGTTTAGCGATCGCCAGGACCTACGAGCAGTACTTC. Its protein product is CASSLAIARTYEQYF.

V and J are TRBV2 and TRBJ2-5; 7 bases align to TRBD2. The V and J ends lost 11 bases and 4 bases, in that order; junction bases with no gene match: 13. The CDR3 has 14 amino acids. The germline V gene encodes CDR1 SNHLY and CDR2 FYNNEI. The CDR3 spells CAAGRLLTGETQYF. The CDR3 bases are TGTGCCGCCGGGAGGCTACTGACCGGAGAGACCCAGTACTTC.

This sequence joins TRBV18 and TRBJ1-4; TRBD1 aligns across 9 bases. CDR1 and CDR2 (germline): KGHSH, LQKENI. J lost 7 bases, V lost 1 base, and 7 bases had no gene match. This CDR3 is 16 amino acids long. The CDR3 nucleotides are TGTGCCAGCTCACCACTAGGGGGACAGGGACTTGAAAAACTGTTTTTT. Protein product: CASSPLGGQGLEKLFF. The full variable domain, completed using reference TRBV18 and TRBJ1-4, is NAGVMQNPRHLVRRRGQEARLRCSPMKGHSHVYWYRQLPEEGLKFMVYLQKENIIDESGMPKERFSAEFPKEGPSILRIQQVVRGDSAAYFCASSPLGGQGLEKLFFGSGTQLSVL.

This clone has only a few counts. This chain links TRBV7-9 with TRBJ2-5; the D gene is possibly TRBD1 (6 bases). CDR3 length equals 16 residues. CDR1 and CDR2 (germline): SEHNR, FQNEAQ (reference sequence). V lost 1 base, J lost 6 bases, and 18 bases lay in between. CDR3 amino acids: CASSLGDEGVYKTQYF. The CDR3 DNA follows: TGTGCCAGCAGCTTAGGGGACGAGGGGGTTTACAAGACCCAGTACTTC.